This T cell receptor (beta chain) was identified during a study of identical twins. Study-wide points: The degree of excess twin sharing was weaker in beta out-of-frame sequences. For monozygotic twins, models underestimated out-of-frame TCR alpha sharing.

Losses at the gene ends were 5 bases for V and 2 bases for J; bases not matched to a gene: 2. This CDR3 has 12 residues. CDR1 is DFQATT, CDR2 SNEGSKA, per germline (reference sequence). Unique molecular identifiers were in the cDNA, with template-switch universal primer binding. TCRdb re-derived calls from the 5' RACE reads in MiXCR, one entry per CDR3 protein. Of about 1.7 million distinct CDR3 sequences listed, about 32% were seen once; the top ten hold 0.25% to 0.3%. This clonotype has at least ten counts. Its matching antigen is unknown. The chain combines TRBV20-1 with TRBJ1-2; 7 bases match TRBD1. The clonotype originates from a newborn girl in good health. The specimen was cord blood. The DNA for the CDR3 is TGCAGTGCTGCGACAGGGAACTATGGCTACACCTTC. Its protein is CSAATGNYGYTF.